This T cell receptor beta chain emerged from a study of blood T cell repertoires in COVID-19. Looking at the study overall: From the United States, Italy and Spain came samples of acute and convalescent COVID-19. PBMCs, B-cell-depleted T cells, or T cells provided the cDNA or gDNA that made up the material.

The CDR3 spans 13 residues. Deletions cut 4 bases from V and 4 bases from J, with 10 bases between. In germline, CDR1 is LGHNA, CDR2 YSLEER. In its sample, this clone was seen once. Authors' processing steps: Amplification of reference gene primers was used by the study to estimate nucleated cell counts. The method was immunoSEQ multiplex PCR; TCRdb's version includes in-frame clones alone and lacks a portion of them. The V and J calls and clone size were taken over from that table, and D and trimming were inferred from the DNA. The data contain around 300,000 clones, about nine tenths of them singletons.

The sequencing sample was made of peripheral blood. The source is a woman in her 30s with active or convalescent COVID-19. The rearrangement links TRBV4-3 to TRBJ2-5, with a weak D call TRBD1 (5 bases). CDR3 bases: TGCGCCAGCAGCCGCCAGACAGCAGAGACCCAGTACTTC. Protein product: CASSRQTAETQYF.